This TCR beta chain was identified during a study of Graves' ophthalmopathy and Graves' hyperthyroidism. Whole-study findings and limits: Progression of ophthalmopathy was predicted by the model with less than 71% sensitivity and around 72% specificity. Distinction of ophthalmopathy from stable hyperthyroidism by a 13-signature model reached nearly 90% sensitivity and 75% to 83% specificity.

Comment on this clonotype: What it binds is not known.

As the template, RNA transcripts were used to amplify TCR beta CDR3 regions. Second-round multiplex PCR followed a first-round RT-PCR using HTBI primers. TCRdb reprocessed the multiplex PCR reads via MiXCR and lists one record per CDR3 protein. The table includes about 700,000 distinct CDR3 sequences, about 41% detected once. Germline V gene sequence: CDR1 LNHDA, CDR2 SQIVND (reference sequence). V was trimmed by 6 bases and J by 7 bases, leaving 22 bases between them. This CDR3 is 15 amino acids long. Source material: peripheral blood. This TCR was sampled from an adult man with Graves' ophthalmopathy. V usage is TRBV19 and J usage is TRBJ2-7; D gene uncertain. The CDR3 DNA reads as TGTGCCAGTAGCCGGTCGCGGTTAGGTGGGCATGAGCAGTACTTC. This sequence encodes CASSRSRLGGHEQYF.